This is a list of T cell receptor beta chains from one sample in a study of control samples from healthy donors and cancer patients. The data were produced by immunoSEQ multiplex PCR, yet TCRdb's version contains in-frame clones alone and is incomplete. Of around 140,000 clones listed, approximately 90% are singletons. Source material: blood. The receptors here all came from a woman in her fifties or sixties in good health. CDR3s include the opening cysteine and the closing phenylalanine or tryptophan. The D gene is left open where the match is weak. For some rows the clone size is stated as once, few or many, or as a class when expanded; others skip it.

clone size,V gene,D gene,J gene,CDR3 protein,CDR3 DNA
.,TRBV7-2,TRBD1,TRBJ1-2,CASSLGDRNYGYTF,TGTGCCAGCAGCTTGGGGGACAGGAACTATGGCTACACCTTC
.,TRBV19,TRBD1,TRBJ2-7,CASSIPGQGASYEQYF,TGTGCCAGTAGTATCCCGGGACAGGGTGCCTCCTACGAGCAGTACTTC
.,TRBV12-2,.,TRBJ1-5,CASRQTQGQPQHF,TGTGCAAGTCGCCAGACACAGGGACAGCCCCAGCATTTT
.,TRBV12-3/TRBV12-4,.,TRBJ1-4,CASSLGRNEKLFF,TGTGCCAGCAGTTTAGGGCGTAATGAAAAACTGTTTTTT
.,TRBV7-9,.,TRBJ1-2,CASSLADYGYTF,TGTGCCAGCAGCTTAGCGGACTATGGCTACACCTTC
.,TRBV10-2,TRBD1,TRBJ2-7,CASSPSDRAASEQYF,TGCGCCAGCAGTCCTTCAGACAGGGCTGCTTCCGAGCAGTACTTC
.,TRBV5-4,.,TRBJ2-5,CASSPRGLFQETQYF,TGTGCCAGCAGCCCTCGGGGCCTTTTCCAAGAGACCCAGTACTTC
.,TRBV6-4,TRBD1,TRBJ1-2,CASSLGQGEYGYTF,TGTGCCAGCAGCCTGGGACAGGGGGAATATGGCTACACCTTC
.,TRBV7-9,TRBD1,TRBJ1-6,CASSPGQGGSPLHF,TGTGCCAGCAGCCCCGGACAGGGAGGATCACCCCTCCACTTT
once,TRBV7-9,.,TRBJ1-2,CASSAYVYGYTF,TGTGCCAGCAGCGCGTACGTCTATGGCTACACCTTC
.,TRBV10-3,TRBD1,TRBJ1-2,CAISLQGGYGYTF,TGTGCCATCAGTCTACAGGGGGGCTATGGCTACACCTTC
.,TRBV7-2,TRBD1,TRBJ1-2,CASSLLQGPSSGYTF,TGTGCCAGCAGCCTCCTACAGGGGCCCTCCTCTGGCTACACCTTC
.,TRBV2,.,TRBJ1-5,CASRPRSRGGQPQHF,TGTGCCAGCAGACCGAGGAGCAGGGGTGGCCAGCCCCAGCATTTT
once,TRBV5-1,TRBD2,TRBJ2-7,CASSLGTSGVEEQYF,TGCGCCAGCAGCTTAGGGACTAGCGGGGTAGAAGAGCAGTACTTC
.,TRBV10-2,TRBD2,TRBJ2-1,CATTTSGSRYNEQFF,TGCGCCACTACGACTAGCGGGAGTAGGTACAATGAGCAGTTCTTC
.,TRBV25-1,.,TRBJ1-2,CASSDLRGRGRNDGYTF,TGTGCCAGCAGTGACTTACGCGGACGGGGGAGGAACGATGGCTACACCTTC
once,TRBV11-2,TRBD1,TRBJ2-7,CASSRQSGTALYEQYF,TGTGCCAGCAGCAGACAATCCGGGACAGCTCTCTACGAGCAGTACTTC
.,TRBV29-1,TRBD1,TRBJ1-1,CSAQQQGTLNTEAFF,TGCAGCGCCCAGCAACAGGGGACACTGAACACTGAAGCTTTCTTT
.,TRBV2,TRBD1,TRBJ1-2,CASSSQGAVYGYTF,TGTGCCAGCAGTTCACAGGGGGCGGTCTATGGCTACACCTTC
.,TRBV7-2,.,TRBJ2-3,CASSSTIRDTQYF,TGTGCCAGCAGCTCTACTATCCGAGATACGCAGTATTTT
.,TRBV29-1,TRBD2,TRBJ2-7,CSVTWTSGNYEQYF,TGCAGCGTTACCTGGACTAGCGGGAACTACGAGCAGTACTTC
.,TRBV7-9,.,TRBJ1-1,CASSSIGQNTEAFF,TGTGCCAGCAGCTCAATCGGACAGAACACTGAAGCTTTCTTT
.,TRBV18,.,TRBJ2-4,CASSRQVAKNIQYF,TGTGCCAGCTCACGACAGGTTGCCAAAAACATTCAGTACTTC
.,TRBV5-6,.,TRBJ2-1,CASSFGNEQFF,TGTGCCAGCAGCTTTGGGAATGAGCAGTTCTTC
.,TRBV30,TRBD2,TRBJ2-2,CAWSVRLAGRTGELFF,TGTGCCTGGAGTGTACGACTAGCGGGGCGCACCGGGGAGCTGTTTTTT
.,TRBV6-5,.,TRBJ2-5,CASSRDNQGPETQYF,TGTGCCAGCAGTCGAGACAATCAGGGGCCGGAGACCCAGTACTTC
.,TRBV20-1,TRBD1,TRBJ1-6,CSASITQGARSAPLHF,TGCAGTGCTAGTATTACACAGGGGGCTAGGAGTGCGCCCCTCCACTTT
once,TRBV5-1,TRBD1,TRBJ1-1,CASSLIQGAFTEAFF,TGCGCCAGCAGCTTGATTCAGGGGGCGTTCACTGAAGCTTTCTTT
.,TRBV4-1,.,TRBJ1-1,CASSQAQQNTEAFF,TGCGCCAGCAGCCAAGCACAACAGAACACTGAAGCTTTCTTT
.,TRBV28,TRBD1,TRBJ1-2,CASRGDREVGYTF,TGTGCCAGCAGGGGGGACAGGGAGGTTGGCTACACCTTC
.,TRBV29-1,.,TRBJ1-1,CSVVGRLTTEAFF,TGCAGCGTTGTAGGTAGGTTGACCACTGAAGCTTTCTTT
.,TRBV12-5,.,TRBJ1-1,CASGSSDVAYEAFF,TGTGCTAGTGGTTCATCGGACGTGGCGTATGAAGCTTTCTTT
.,TRBV6-1,.,TRBJ1-2,CASSEGQGRVNYGYTF,TGTGCCAGCAGTGAAGGCCAGGGCAGGGTGAACTATGGCTACACCTTC
.,TRBV7-2,.,TRBJ1-4,CASSLGASTNEKLFF,TGTGCCAGCAGCTTAGGAGCGTCAACTAATGAAAAACTGTTTTTT
.,TRBV2,.,TRBJ1-2,CASSEGAYYTF,TGTGCCAGCAGTGAAGGGGCCTACTACACCTTC
.,TRBV19,.,TRBJ1-1,CASSGGPEAFF,TGTGCCAGTAGTGGGGGGCCTGAAGCTTTCTTT
.,TRBV10-3,.,TRBJ1-1,CAISESNREAFF,TGTGCCATCAGTGAGTCCAACCGCGAAGCTTTCTTT
.,TRBV5-1,TRBD1,TRBJ2-5,CASSYGTGQETQYF,TGCGCCAGCAGCTACGGGACAGGGCAAGAGACCCAGTACTTC
.,TRBV19,.,TRBJ1-5,CASSKGNSNQPQHF,TGTGCCAGTAGTAAGGGGAATAGCAATCAGCCCCAGCATTTT
.,TRBV7-9,TRBD1,TRBJ1-2,CASSPQGAPIDGYTF,TGTGCCAGCAGCCCACAGGGGGCGCCGATCGATGGCTACACCTTC
.,TRBV25-1,.,TRBJ2-7,CASSANLGAVYEQYF,TGTGCCAGCAGTGCAAACTTAGGAGCTGTCTACGAGCAGTACTTC
few,TRBV19,.,TRBJ1-5,CASTTTGWGNQPQHF,TGTGCCAGTACCACGACAGGATGGGGCAATCAGCCCCAGCATTTT
.,TRBV13,TRBD1,TRBJ1-6,CASSLGGAGGHNSPLHF,TGTGCCAGCAGCTTAGGGGGGGCAGGGGGTCATAATTCACCCCTCCACTTT
once,TRBV2,.,TRBJ1-2,CASSEAGGGLPDYGYTF,TGTGCCAGCAGTGAAGCTGGCGGAGGCCTACCAGACTATGGCTACACCTTC
few,TRBV5-1,.,TRBJ2-7,CASSPNRALSREQYF,TGCGCCAGCAGCCCAAACAGGGCCCTCTCTCGAGAGCAGTACTTC
.,TRBV27,.,TRBJ1-1,CASSLWPRGEDTEAFF,TGTGCCAGCAGTTTATGGCCCAGGGGAGAGGACACTGAAGCTTTCTTT
.,TRBV30,.,TRBJ1-3,CAWSVSSTGDRNTIYF,TGTGCCTGGAGTGTATCTTCAACCGGGGACCGAAACACCATATATTTT
.,TRBV5-6,.,TRBJ2-3,CASKPGWGSTDTQYF,TGTGCCAGCAAGCCAGGGTGGGGTAGCACAGATACGCAGTATTTT
.,TRBV6-1,.,TRBJ2-5,CASSVSSGLRGQETQYF,TGTGCCAGCAGTGTGTCGAGCGGCTTACGGGGCCAAGAGACCCAGTACTTC
once,TRBV5-4,TRBD1,TRBJ2-7,CASSPNLRDRPYEQYF,TGTGCCAGCAGCCCAAATCTACGGGACAGGCCTTACGAGCAGTACTTC
.,TRBV7-8,TRBD2,TRBJ2-5,CASSSLPGLAGEETQYF,TGTGCCAGCAGCTCCCTGCCGGGACTAGCGGGGGAGGAGACCCAGTACTTC
.,TRBV7-8,TRBD1,TRBJ1-1,CASSLGLAQGAVLAFF,TGTGCCAGCAGCTTAGGATTAGCGCAGGGGGCTGTGTTGGCTTTCTTT
few,TRBV5-1,TRBD2,TRBJ2-3,CASSLLAGGPTNTQYF,TGCGCCAGCAGCTTATTAGCGGGAGGCCCCACGAATACGCAGTATTTT
.,TRBV5-4,TRBD2,TRBJ2-3,CASSLSGVQDTQYF,TGTGCCAGCAGCTTGAGCGGGGTTCAAGATACGCAGTATTTT
.,TRBV7-8,.,TRBJ1-1,CASSGTPNTEAFF,TGTGCCAGCAGCGGGACACCGAACACTGAAGCTTTCTTT
.,TRBV11-1,TRBD1,TRBJ1-5,CASSPGTGSNQPQHF,TGTGCCAGCAGTCCCGGGACAGGGTCTAATCAGCCCCAGCATTTT
.,TRBV18,TRBD2,TRBJ2-2,CASSPLGREHGELFF,TGTGCCAGCTCACCACTCGGGAGGGAGCACGGGGAGCTGTTTTTT